Following are 5 T cell receptor beta chains from one sample sequenced in a study of T cell responses to AZD1222 COVID-19 vaccine. The assay was immunoSEQ multiplex PCR, and TCRdb's table has in-frame clones only and misses some. The table shows over 150,000 clones, with under 95% occurring only once. The input for sequencing was peripheral blood, taken on day 0 of MenACWY control vaccination. These receptors all come from an adult in good health.

J is TRBJ1-2 and V is TRBV19, with 7 bases aligning to TRBD1. Germline CDR1 and CDR2: LNHDA and SQIVND (reference sequence). Trimming took 7 bases from V and 7 from J; bases not matched to a gene: 12. The CDR3 sequence is 14 residues long. CDR3 sequence reads: CASTNTGVVIGYTF. CDR3 nucleotides: TGTGCCAGTACCAATACAGGGGTAGTCATTGGCTACACCTTC.

The DNA of the CDR3 is TGTGCCAGCAGCTTGTTAGCGGGATCAGCCAAAAACATTCAGTACTTC. Its translation: CASSLLAGSAKNIQYF. The V and J genes are TRBV7-2 and TRBJ2-4; 8 positions match TRBD2. The CDR3 runs 16 residues. CDR1 is SGHTA, CDR2 FQGNSA, per germline. V dropped 3 bases and J dropped 0; count of bases not matched to a gene: 4.

The chain joins TRBV19 to TRBJ1-3; D unresolved. Looked up from germline, CDR1 is LNHDA and CDR2 is SQIVND (reference sequence). Trimming left V 1 base short and J 0 bases short, with 13 bases between. CDR3 length equals 17 residues. CDR3 nucleotide sequence: TGTGCCAGTAGTATAGGGAGACTTTCTGACTCTGGAAACACCATATATTTT. Amino acids: CASSIGRLSDSGNTIYF.

The chain carries TRBV7-8 and TRBJ2-3, with 7 bases fitting TRBD2. The CDR3 spans 21 residues. CDR1 and CDR2 (germline): SGHVS, FQNEAQ. The trim removed 5 bases at V and 2 bases at J, leaving 25 bases unmatched. The CDR3 here is CASSALLGIGSAGENTDTQYF. The DNA for the CDR3 is TGTGCCAGCAGCGCCCTATTGGGGATAGGTTCCGCGGGAGAGAACACAGATACGCAGTATTTT.

This clone was detected a few times. J is TRBJ1-2 and V is TRBV7-9; D remains ambiguous. This CDR3 is built from 14 residues. With 2 bases removed from V and 5 bases from J, the gap between germline ends came to 12 bases. Germline V gene lookup returns CDR1 SEHNR and CDR2 FQNEAQ (reference sequence). CDR3 sequence (DNA): TGTGCCAGCAGCTTATCCACGACGGTATATGGCTACACCTTC. Protein product: CASSLSTTVYGYTF. Combining the CDR3 with reference TRBV7-9 and TRBJ1-2 gives the whole variable domain DTGVSQNPRHKITKRGQNVTFRCDPISEHNRLYWYRQTLGQGPEFLTYFQNEAQLEKSRLLSDRFSAERPKGSFSTLEIQRTEQGDSAMYLCASSLSTTVYGYTFGSGTRLTVV.